One sample yielded the 25 T cell receptor beta chains listed below, sequenced in a study of OX40 agonist ivuxolimab in advanced cancers. TCRdb keeps only in-frame clones here, not all; method: immunoSEQ multiplex PCR. Here the sample spans roughly 54,000 clones, 80% to 90% being singletons. Material: CD4+ or CD8+ T cells sorted from blood, obtained in a trial of the OX40 agonist ivuxolimab. The receptors originated from an adult with an advanced solid tumor such as melanoma, head and neck, liver or kidney cancer.

This chain links TRBV6-1 with TRBJ1-4; D perhaps matches TRBD1 (5 bases). Germline-derived CDR1 and CDR2 are MNHNS and SASEGT. Trimming took off 4 bases at V and 0 bases at J, with 15 bases between the two ends. This CDR3 is 17 amino acids long. This CDR3 is CASSVFLGGATNEKLFF. CDR3 in DNA: TGTGCCAGCAGTGTGTTTCTCGGGGGTGCAACTAATGAAAAACTGTTTTTT.

The chain employs TRBV30 and TRBJ2-7; tentative D call: TRBD2 (5 bases). CDR3 length: 12 residues. The V gene lost 2 bases and the J gene lost 4 bases, with 9 bases spanning the gap. The germline V gene has CDR1 GTSNPN and CDR2 SVGIG (reference sequence). The CDR3 protein is CAWSPGSYEQYF. In DNA, the CDR3 is TGTGCCTGGAGTCCGGGGTCTTACGAGCAGTACTTC.

The genes are TRBV5-1 and TRBJ2-1, with 7 bases fitting TRBD1. The CDR3 is made up of 12 amino acids. The V and J ends lost 4 bases and 8 bases, in that order; junction bases with no gene match: 3. The germline gives CDR1 SGHRS, CDR2 YFSETQ. The CDR3 loop is CASSHDRDEQFF. The CDR3 DNA reads TGCGCCAGCAGCCACGACAGGGATGAGCAGTTCTTC.

V is TRBV19 and J is TRBJ1-3; D gene unclear. The length of the CDR3 is 12 residues. The germline V and J ends were trimmed by 6 bases and 0 bases, with 3 bases remaining between them. Germline-derived CDR1 and CDR2 are LNHDA and SQIVND (reference sequence). The CDR3 DNA sequence: TGTGCCAGTAGCCCCTCTGGAAACACCATATATTTT. This encodes CASSPSGNTIYF. Looking up the rest from reference TRBV19 and TRBJ1-3 gives the full variable domain: DGGITQSPKYLFRKEGQNVTLSCEQNLNHDAMYWYRQDPGQGLRLIYYSQIVNDFQKGDIAEGYSVSREKKESFPLTVTSAQKNPTAFYLCASSPSGNTIYFGEGSWLTVV.

The chain couples TRBV27 to TRBJ1-6; TRBD1 might be the D (6 bases). V was trimmed by 5 bases and J by 9 bases, leaving 11 bases between them. Germline CDR1 and CDR2: MNHEY and SMNVEV (reference sequence). The CDR3 spans 13 residues. The CDR3, as DNA: TGTGCCAGCAGTGCAAGGGGGAGTTCACCCCTCCACTTT. Translated: CASSARGSSPLHF.

The genes are TRBV18 and TRBJ2-5; no firm D call. CDR1 is KGHSH, CDR2 LQKENI, per germline. This CDR3 has 14 amino acids. V was trimmed by 0 bases and J by 0 bases, leaving 5 bases between them. The CDR3 nucleotides are TGTGCCAGCTCACCACCAGAAAACCAAGAGACCCAGTACTTC. Protein product: CASSPPENQETQYF.

This clone was observed once. V usage is TRBV11-2 and J usage is TRBJ1-1, with D unresolved. The CDR3 spans 14 residues. V lost 7 bases and J lost 1, with 13 bases in between. The V gene's germline CDR1 is SGHAT and CDR2 FQNNGV. The CDR3 DNA reads TGTGCCAGCACTCTAAACCGGGCGAACACTGAAGCTTTCTTT. It specifies CASTLNRANTEAFF.

The V call is TRBV9, the J call TRBJ2-7; D is ambiguous. Trimming left V 0 bases short and J 5 bases short, with 9 bases between. The CDR3 spans 13 residues. From germline, CDR1 is SGDLS and CDR2 YYNGEE. The CDR3, as DNA: TGTGCCAGCAGCGTAGGGGTCCGGGACGAGCAGTACTTC. It translates to CASSVGVRDEQYF.

The chain employs TRBV30 and TRBJ1-4; D call uncertain. This CDR3 comprises 11 residues. Germline V lookup: CDR1 GTSNPN, CDR2 SVGIG (reference sequence). V lost 0 bases and J lost 8, with 4 bases in between. The CDR3 nucleotides read TGTGCCTGGAGTGTAAGCGAAAAACTGTTTTTT. Residues: CAWSVSEKLFF.

The V gene is TRBV15, the J gene TRBJ2-3, with 11 bases that match TRBD2. The CDR3 length is 17 residues. The germline gives CDR1 LNHNV, CDR2 YYDKDF (reference sequence). V trimming: 5 bases; J trimming: 5 bases; junction bases outside the gene matches: 12. The CDR3 region has the DNA TGTGCCACCAGCCGAAGAAAACTAGCGGGGGTGCGAGATACGCAGTATTTT. Translating it yields CATSRRKLAGVRDTQYF. Based on the CDR3 plus reference TRBV15 and TRBJ2-3, the full variable domain is DAMVIQNPRYQVTQFGKPVTLSCSQTLNHNVMYWYQQKSSQAPKLLFHYYDKDFNNEADTPDNFQSRRPNTSFCFLDIRSPGLGDTAMYLCATSRRKLAGVRDTQYFGPGTRLTVL.

The chain joins TRBV15 to TRBJ1-4, with D tentatively TRBD1 (6 bases). Trimming left V 5 bases short and J 3 bases short, with 10 bases between. Germline CDR1 reads LNHNV; CDR2 reads YYDKDF (reference sequence). The CDR3 has 14 residues. The CDR3 nucleotides read TGTGCCACCAGCTGGACAGAGGCTAATGAAAAACTGTTTTTT. Residues: CATSWTEANEKLFF.

In this sample, this clone turned up a few times. J is TRBJ1-1 and V is TRBV18, with TRBD1 matching 8 bases. The germline gives CDR1 KGHSH, CDR2 LQKENI. This CDR3 has 12 amino acids. The V segment lost 5 bases and the J segment 7 bases; nucleotides outside the gene matches: 3. The CDR3 bases are TGTGCCAGCTCATCACAGGGGGTTGAAGCTTTCTTT. It is translated as CASSSQGVEAFF. Full variable domain (remainder filled in from reference TRBV18 and TRBJ1-1): NAGVMQNPRHLVRRRGQEARLRCSPMKGHSHVYWYRQLPEEGLKFMVYLQKENIIDESGMPKERFSAEFPKEGPSILRIQQVVRGDSAAYFCASSSQGVEAFFGQGTRLTVV.

There are a few counts of this clone. The V and J genes are TRBV28 and TRBJ2-5; D tentatively fits TRBD1 or TRBD2 (5 bases each). The CDR3 extends over 16 amino acids. Germline loops: CDR1 MDHEN, CDR2 SYDVKM. Trimming cost V 6 bases and J 2 bases, with 19 bases left between them. The CDR3 nucleotides are TGTGCCAGCAGCCTGGTAGGGGTTGGGAGACAAGAGACCCAGTACTTC. This translates into CASSLVGVGRQETQYF.

The chain joins TRBV7-9 to TRBJ1-6; 8 nucleotides line up with TRBD1. CDR3 length: 14 residues. The junction had 9 bases not matched to a gene; V was cut back by 3 bases and J by 14 bases. The germline CDR1 and CDR2 sequences are SEHNR and FQNEAQ (reference sequence). This chain's CDR3 is CASSFGQGQSSLHF. CDR3 in DNA: TGTGCCAGCAGCTTTGGACAGGGACAGAGCTCCCTCCACTTT.

The gene calls are TRBV29-1 and TRBJ2-7; 7 nucleotides align to TRBD1. CDR3 length: 11 amino acids. V lost 8 bases to trimming and J lost 3 bases; unmatched junction nucleotides: 4. From germline, CDR1 is SQVTM and CDR2 ANQGSEA. The CDR3 sequence is CSFRTGYEQYF. The CDR3 nucleotides are TGCAGCTTTAGGACAGGCTACGAGCAGTACTTC.

This clone was seen a single time. The identical CDR3 is also encoded by other nucleotide sequences in the sample. The chain employs TRBV15 and TRBJ1-2; D gene uncertain. Trimming left V 3 bases short and J 8 bases short, with 16 bases between. The CDR3 extends over 14 amino acids. Germline CDR1 is LNHNV and CDR2 is YYDKDF (reference sequence). The CDR3 coding sequence is TGTGCCACCAGCAGCTTCGGGCCTAGAGGGGGCTACACCTTC. This codes for CATSSFGPRGGYTF.

The V call is TRBV5-1, the J call TRBJ2-7; the match to TRBD1 covers 9 bases. Looked up from germline, CDR1 is SGHRS and CDR2 is YFSETQ. The CDR3 contains 15 residues. The ends lost 4 bases at V and 7 bases at J; junction bases unmatched: 12. CDR3: CASSPRTGATREQYF. In nucleotides, the CDR3 is TGCGCCAGCAGCCCCAGGACAGGGGCTACGAGGGAGCAGTACTTC.

The gene calls are TRBV5-1 and TRBJ2-2; D remains ambiguous. The CDR3 loop spans 14 amino acids. CDR1 is SGHRS and CDR2 is YFSETQ in the germline V gene. Trimming removed 0 bases at V and 2 bases at J, with 5 bases between. CDR3 protein: CASSLVQNTGELFF. The CDR3 region has the DNA TGCGCCAGCAGCTTGGTCCAAAACACCGGGGAGCTGTTTTTT.

The chain links TRBV7-3 to TRBJ2-2; maybe TRBD2 (5 bases). Trimming shortened V by 4 bases and J by 1 base, and 7 bases separated the two germline ends. CDR1 and CDR2 from the germline V gene are SGHTA and FQGTGA. CDR3 length equals 14 residues. The CDR3 DNA is TGTGCCAGCAGCTCCGGACTGAACACCGGGGAGCTGTTTTTT. Translated, it gives CASSSGLNTGELFF. The entire variable domain, with the rest obtained from reference TRBV7-3 and TRBJ2-2, is as follows: GAGVSQTPSNKVTEKGKYVELRCDPISGHTALYWYRQSLGQGPEFLIYFQGTGAADDSGLPNDRFFAVRPEGSVSTLKIQRTERGDSAVYLCASSSGLNTGELFFGEGSRLTVL.

V is TRBV28 and J is TRBJ2-7, with TRBD1 matching over 7 bases. There are 12 residues in the CDR3. CDR1 is MDHEN, CDR2 SYDVKM, per germline. V was pared by 6 bases and J by 2 bases, with 1 base of the junction left unmatched. This CDR3 reads CASRQGTYEQYF. In nucleotides, the CDR3 is TGTGCCAGCAGACAGGGGACCTACGAGCAGTACTTC.

The V and J genes are TRBV10-1 and TRBJ1-4; no reliable D call. Germline-derived CDR1 and CDR2 are WNHNN and SYGVQD (reference sequence). The V end was cut by 4 bases, the J end by 4 bases, with 7 bases between. This CDR3 is 13 amino acids long. The CDR3 sequence is CASSVGFNEKLFF. CDR3 in DNA: TGCGCCAGCAGTGTTGGCTTTAATGAAAAACTGTTTTTT.

The chain uses TRBV7-8 and TRBJ2-5; D is uncertain. Germline V gene lookup returns CDR1 SGHVS and CDR2 FQNEAQ. V lost 5 bases to trimming and J lost 5 bases, with 24 bases between them. This CDR3 contains 17 residues. This CDR3 reads CASSPRGLGVGSETQYF. The CDR3 DNA follows: TGTGCCAGCAGCCCCCGAGGTCTCGGTGTCGGGTCGGAGACCCAGTACTTC.

The J gene is TRBJ1-5, the V gene TRBV19, with unresolved D. Per germline, CDR1 LNHDA and CDR2 SQIVND (reference sequence). The CDR3 totals 14 residues. Deletions cut 3 bases from V and 0 bases from J, with 6 bases between. CDR3 nucleotides: TGTGCCAGTAGTATCGAGTATAGCAATCAGCCCCAGCATTTT. This translates into CASSIEYSNQPQHF. The full variable domain, completed using reference TRBV19 and TRBJ1-5, is DGGITQSPKYLFRKEGQNVTLSCEQNLNHDAMYWYRQDPGQGLRLIYYSQIVNDFQKGDIAEGYSVSREKKESFPLTVTSAQKNPTAFYLCASSIEYSNQPQHFGDGTRLSIL.

The chain links TRBV28 to TRBJ2-7; D ambiguous. This CDR3 has 12 residues. Germline V gives CDR1 MDHEN, CDR2 SYDVKM. V was shortened by 4 bases and J by 2 bases, with 6 bases between the two germline ends. This CDR3 reads CASSSLPYEQYF. DNA of the CDR3: TGTGCCAGCAGTTCCCTTCCCTACGAGCAGTACTTC.

This clone was detected only once. The chain is built from TRBV12-5 and TRBJ2-1; D gene unclear. V was cut by 4 bases and J by 2 bases, with 9 bases left in between. Germline loops: CDR1 LGHNT, CDR2 FRNRAP. The CDR3 sequence is 14 residues long. CDR3 sequence (DNA): TGTGCTAGTGGTTCTGGTGGACCCTACAATGAGCAGTTCTTC. Translating it yields CASGSGGPYNEQFF.